Following are 15 T cell receptor beta chains from one sample sequenced in a study of blood T cell repertoires in COVID-19. Sequencing was performed with immunoSEQ multiplex PCR; in TCRdb, only in-frame clones are kept and a portion is missing. The sample contains around 140,000 clones, about 89% of which appear only once. Sequenced material: peripheral blood. The receptors come from a man aged 45-65 years with active or convalescent COVID-19.

This clone was found once. CDR3 sequence reads: CASSGETGRSGNTIYF. The CDR3, as DNA: TGTGCCAGCAGTGGAGAGACAGGACGCTCTGGAAACACCATATATTTT. V usage is TRBV6-6 and J usage is TRBJ1-3, with D perhaps matching TRBD1 (6 bases). The germline gives CDR1 MNHNY, CDR2 SVGAGI (reference sequence). Between the trimmed V and J ends, which lost 5 bases and 0 bases, there was a span of 14 bases. CDR3 size: 16 residues.

The J gene is TRBJ2-2, the V gene TRBV10-2, with D perhaps matching TRBD1 (6 bases). CDR1 is WSHSY, CDR2 SAAADI, per germline. There are 17 residues in the CDR3. V was trimmed by 4 bases and J by 4 bases, leaving 19 bases between them. CDR3 residues: CASSGRQASVSTGELFF. The DNA of the CDR3 is TGCGCCAGCAGTGGTCGACAGGCGTCCGTTTCCACCGGGGAGCTGTTTTTT.

The chain employs TRBV5-1 and TRBJ1-3, with 7 positions matching TRBD1. The CDR3 totals 15 residues. Per the germline V gene, CDR1 is SGHRS and CDR2 is YFSETQ. V trimming: 4 bases; J trimming: 3 bases; junction bases outside the gene matches: 7. The CDR3 here is CASSGRQGVGNTIYF. The CDR3 region has the DNA TGCGCCAGCAGCGGAAGACAGGGTGTTGGAAACACCATATATTTT.

CDR3 protein: CASSQDWPTDTQYF. DNA of the CDR3: TGTGCCAGCAGCCAAGATTGGCCCACAGATACGCAGTATTTT. The chain links TRBV3-1 (or the pseudogene TRBV3-2) to TRBJ2-3; D unresolved. Per germline, CDR1 LGHDT and CDR2 YNNKEL (reference sequence). The CDR3 loop spans 14 amino acids. V was shortened by 0 bases and J by 2 bases, with 6 bases between the two germline ends.

This chain connects TRBV20-1 to TRBJ2-7, with D possibly being TRBD2 (5 bases). The ends were cut back, 8 bases at V and 3 bases at J, with 5 bases in the middle. The CDR3 is 9 residues long. CDR1 and CDR2 (germline): DFQATT, SNEGSKA (reference sequence). The CDR3 sequence is CSSGYEQYF. CDR3 nucleotide sequence: TGCAGTAGCGGCTACGAGCAGTACTTC.

The J gene is TRBJ2-5, the V gene TRBV5-1; 12 nucleotides match TRBD2. The V gene end was trimmed by 0 bases and the J gene end by 4 bases; junction bases not matched to a gene: 1. Looked up from germline, CDR1 is SGHRS and CDR2 is YFSETQ. This CDR3 spans 15 amino acids. The CDR3 region is CASSLEGLAGETQYF. The CDR3, as DNA: TGCGCCAGCAGCTTGGAGGGACTAGCGGGAGAGACCCAGTACTTC.

The rearrangement joins TRBV5-4 to TRBJ2-1; tentatively, D is TRBD1 (5 bases). Trimming took 4 bases from V and 2 from J, leaving 7 bases between them. The CDR3 totals 13 residues. Germline V lookup: CDR1 SGHNT, CDR2 YYREEE (reference sequence). The CDR3 reads CASSVDTYNEQFF. The CDR3 DNA is TGTGCCAGCAGCGTGGACACCTACAATGAGCAGTTCTTC. The full variable domain, completed using reference TRBV5-4 and TRBJ2-1, is ETGVTQSPTHLIKTRGQQVTLRCSSQSGHNTVSWYQQALGQGPQFIFQYYREEENGRGNFPPRFSGLQFPNYSSELNVNALELDDSALYLCASSVDTYNEQFFGPGTRLTVL.

CDR3 DNA sequence: TGTGCCATTCGGACAGGTACCTACTACGAGCAGTACTTC. The encoded protein is CAIRTGTYYEQYF. The rearrangement links TRBV2 to TRBJ2-7, with TRBD1 matching over 7 bases. CDR1 SNHLY and CDR2 FYNNEI come from the germline V gene. Trimming cost V 10 bases and J 3 bases; bases outside gene matches: 9. CDR3 size: 13 residues.

J is TRBJ1-4 and V is TRBV5-1, with TRBD1 as a possible D gene (5 bases). Germline V gives CDR1 SGHRS, CDR2 YFSETQ. Between the trimmed V and J ends, which lost 0 bases and 15 bases, there was a span of 21 bases. The CDR3 runs 15 residues. The CDR3 DNA follows: TGCGCCAGCAGCTTGGAAGGGGCAAAAAATGAAAAGTTGTTTTTT. It specifies CASSLEGAKNEKLFF.

This sequence joins TRBV27 and TRBJ2-1, with 11 bases matching TRBD2. V shed 5 bases and J 5 bases; nucleotides not matched to a gene: 8. CDR1 MNHEY and CDR2 SMNVEV come from the germline V gene (reference sequence). This CDR3 has 16 residues. The CDR3 is CASSRLLTSGNNEQFF. CDR3 nucleotide sequence: TGTGCCAGCAGTCGACTCTTGACTAGCGGGAACAATGAGCAGTTCTTC.

J is TRBJ1-6 and V is TRBV10-3; a weak D match, TRBD1 (5 bases). Deletions cut 11 bases from V and 10 bases from J, with 21 bases between. The CDR3 is 14 residues long. Per germline, CDR1 ENHRY and CDR2 SYGVKD. CDR3 residues: CAVGGGTQLSPLHF. For the CDR3, the DNA is TGTGCCGTCGGTGGCGGGACCCAGCTCTCACCCCTCCACTTT.

V and J are TRBV29-1 and TRBJ1-1; possibly TRBD1 for D (5 bases). V gave up 6 bases and J gave up 4 bases, with 21 bases separating them. This CDR3 spans 15 amino acids. The germline V gene encodes CDR1 SQVTM and CDR2 ANQGSEA. This CDR3 reads CSVTEAGFVGTEAFF. The DNA of the CDR3 is TGCAGCGTAACCGAGGCAGGGTTCGTTGGCACTGAAGCTTTCTTT.

The rearrangement uses TRBV27 and TRBJ2-1; the D is unclear. Germline V lookup: CDR1 MNHEY, CDR2 SMNVEV (reference sequence). Trimming took off 1 base at V and 6 bases at J, with 7 bases between the two ends. The length of the CDR3 is 13 residues. Written as DNA, the CDR3 is TGTGCCAGCAGTTTATTGTCCGGCAATGAGCAGTTCTTC. As protein: CASSLLSGNEQFF.

J is TRBJ1-1 and V is TRBV19; 9 bases map to TRBD1. Per the germline V gene, CDR1 is LNHDA and CDR2 is SQIVND (reference sequence). The J segment lost 5 bases and the V segment lost 8 bases, leaving 9 bases of the junction unmatched. This CDR3 contains 14 residues. CDR3 coding DNA: TGTGCCAGTTCCTCCTTCGGACAGGGGACTGAAGCTTTCTTT. Translating it yields CASSSFGQGTEAFF.

In its sample, this clone was seen once. This chain joins TRBV29-1 and TRBJ1-3; D not resolved. Germline V CDR1 and CDR2: SQVTM, ANQGSEA. V lost 5 bases to trimming and J lost 0 bases, with 5 bases between them. There are 12 residues in the CDR3. The CDR3 is CSVYSSGNTIYF. CDR3 in DNA: TGCAGCGTTTACAGCTCTGGAAACACCATATATTTT.